Shown below are 26 T cell receptor beta chains from a single sample sequenced in a study of neurological immune-mediated disorders. TCRdb re-called the 5' RACE reads through MiXCR, storing one row per CDR3 protein. The profile shows roughly 50,000 distinct CDR3 sequences, roughly 24% of them singletons. The specimen sequenced was PBMCs. The receptors were gathered from a woman between 70 and 85 years old in good health.

This clonotype was seen ten or more times. The chain links TRBV7-9 to TRBJ1-2; D not resolved. Germline V CDR1 and CDR2: SEHNR, FQNEAQ (reference sequence). This CDR3 has 12 residues. With 1 base removed from V and 5 bases from J, the gap between germline ends came to 5 bases. The CDR3 protein is CASSLEEYGYTF. The CDR3, as DNA: TGTGCCAGCAGCTTAGAGGAATATGGCTACACCTTC.

Only a few counts were recorded for this clonotype. CDR3 region: CSVGIGDQDSPLHF. The CDR3 coding sequence is TGCAGCGTTGGAATTGGCGACCAGGATTCACCCCTCCACTTT. The chain is built from TRBV29-1 and TRBJ1-6; D is ambiguous. The CDR3 has 14 amino acids. The ends were cut back, 4 bases at V and 8 bases at J, with 15 bases in the middle. Germline-derived CDR1 and CDR2 are SQVTM and ANQGSEA.

The chain carries TRBV21-1 and TRBJ2-5; TRBD1 is the table's D call, not checked against the DNA. TRBV21-1 is a recognized pseudogene. The CDR3 length is 18 residues. The CDR3 region has the DNA TGTGCCAGCAGCAAATGGTTTGGACAGGGCGAGAGGCAAGAGACCCAGTACTTC. It specifies CASSKWFGQGERQETQYF.

In the case of this clonotype: A junction end diverges from the germline sequence, so it may reflect a read error. This chain connects TRBV7-2 to TRBJ2-3; D is perhaps TRBD2 (6 bases). This CDR3 region has 14 residues. Germline V gene lookup returns CDR1 SGHTA and CDR2 FQGNSA. The CDR3 reads CASSLGLATDMQYF. CDR3 coding DNA: TGTGCCAGCAGCTTGGGACTGGCAACAGATATGCAGTATTTT. Complete variable domain (other parts from reference TRBV7-2 and TRBJ2-3): GAGVSQSPSNKVTEKGKDVELRCDPISGHTALYWYRQSLGQGLEFLIYFQGNSAPDKSGLPSDRFSAERTGGSVSTLTIQRTQQEDSAVYLCASSLGLATDMQYFGPGTRLTVL.

The chain combines TRBV16 with TRBJ1-4; weak D call: TRBD1 (6 bases). V lost 2 bases and J 8 bases, leaving 12 bases between the germline ends. The length of the CDR3 is 14 residues. Germline V gene lookup returns CDR1 KGHSY and CDR2 FQNENV. CDR3 in DNA: TGTGCCAGCAGCCAAGCCGGACAGCGGGAAAAACTGTTTTTT. It encodes CASSQAGQREKLFF.

The rearrangement links TRBV4-3 to TRBJ2-3; 9 nucleotides match TRBD2. Trimming at V came to 0 bases and at J to 5 bases, leaving 6 bases not matched to a gene. The CDR3 loop spans 16 amino acids. The germline V gene has CDR1 LGHNA and CDR2 YSLEER. The CDR3 is CASSQDGTSGLDTQYF. In DNA form, the CDR3 reads TGCGCCAGCAGCCAAGACGGAACTAGCGGGTTAGATACGCAGTATTTT.

This clonotype was seen many times. The chain recombines TRBV3-1 with TRBJ2-7, with a possible D match to TRBD1 (7 bases). Germline V lookup: CDR1 LGHDT, CDR2 YNNKEL (reference sequence). CDR3 size: 17 residues. Trimming removed 4 bases at V and 3 bases at J, with 22 bases between. Here the CDR3 DNA reads TGTGCCAGCAGCCCCTACTTAGGGGGCGGGACACGCTACGAGCAGTACTTC. This sequence encodes CASSPYLGGGTRYEQYF.

As concerns this clonotype: The junction does not match germline at one end; this may be a read error. The rearrangement uses TRBV20-1 and TRBJ2-7; TRBD2 matches at 9 bases. Per germline, CDR1 DFQATT and CDR2 SNEGSKA (reference sequence). This CDR3 spans 17 amino acids. The CDR3 DNA reads as TGCAGTGATAGAGATCAGGAAATATTAGCGGGAGACTACGAGAAGTACTTC. Its translation is CSDRDQEILAGDYEKYF.

This clonotype showed up many times. The genes are TRBV20-1 and TRBJ2-2; the D call may be TRBD1 or TRBD2 (5 bases each). Germline CDR1 is DFQATT and CDR2 is SNEGSKA (reference sequence). Trimming shortened V by 2 bases and J by 6 bases, and 13 bases separated the two germline ends. The CDR3 is made up of 14 amino acids. In DNA, the CDR3 is TGCAGTGCTAGATCCCACGGGACGGCCGGGGAGCTGTTTTTT. Translation gives CSARSHGTAGELFF.

Regarding this clonotype: This may be a read error, as it is one base from a much larger clone. This chain connects TRBV5-1 to TRBJ2-2, with 7 bases fitting TRBD2. The CDR3 loop spans 15 amino acids. Germline V gene data show CDR1 as SGHRS and CDR2 as YFSETQ. The CDR3 spells CASSLIGGSIGEPFF. The CDR3 region has the DNA TGCGCCAGCAGCTTGATCGGGGGGTCGATCGGGGAGCCGTTTTTT.

Written as DNA, the CDR3 is TGTGCCAGCAGACTAGCGGGATCGGGGAACAATGAGCAGTTCTTC. Encoded protein: CASRLAGSGNNEQFF. The chain has TRBV3-1 and TRBJ2-1, with 10 bases identical to TRBD2. The CDR3 has 15 residues. Losses at the gene ends were 6 bases for V and 5 bases for J; bases not matched to a gene: 7. CDR1 is LGHDT and CDR2 is YNNKEL in the germline V gene (reference sequence).

This clonotype was recorded at least ten times. The rearrangement links TRBV9 to TRBJ2-1, with D hard to call. Trimming removed 1 base from V and 0 bases from J, with 11 bases in between. CDR3 length: 16 residues. CDR1 is SGDLS and CDR2 is YYNGEE in the germline V gene. Written as DNA, the CDR3 is TGTGCCAGCAGCGTAACTGGGTCGAGCTCCTACAATGAGCAGTTCTTC. It encodes CASSVTGSSSYNEQFF.

This clonotype was recorded at least ten times. The chain combines TRBV5-1 with TRBJ2-6, with unresolved D. Germline CDR1 and CDR2: SGHRS and YFSETQ. The CDR3 runs 15 residues. Deletions cut 2 bases from V and 0 bases from J, with 6 bases between. The CDR3, as DNA: TGCGCCAGCAGCTTCGGGCCCTCTGGGGCCAACGTCCTGACTTTC. Its translation is CASSFGPSGANVLTF.

This clonotype was seen many times. This chain connects TRBV20-1 to TRBJ2-5; D possibly matches TRBD1 or TRBD2 (5 bases each). This CDR3 has 15 amino acids. The ends were cut back, 0 bases at V and 5 bases at J, with 16 bases in the middle. Germline CDR1 and CDR2: DFQATT and SNEGSKA (reference sequence). CDR3 nucleotides: TGCAGTGCTAGAGACCGCCCCGGGGCGCGGGAGACCCAGTACTTC. It is translated as CSARDRPGARETQYF.

This clonotype was picked up many times. The chain employs TRBV20-1 and TRBJ1-1; 10 bases line up with TRBD1. Trimming removed 5 bases from V and 2 bases from J; junction bases left unmatched: 20. Germline CDR1 and CDR2: DFQATT and SNEGSKA (reference sequence). The CDR3 is 19 amino acids. Written as DNA, the CDR3 is TGCAGTGCTTACCCTGTACCGGGACAGGGGTTGATTGGCAACACTGAAGCTTTCTTT. It yields the protein CSAYPVPGQGLIGNTEAFF.

This clonotype was seen repeatedly, ten times or more. V is TRBV20-1 and J is TRBJ2-7; the D gene is possibly TRBD2 (6 bases). Trimming took off 1 base at V and 7 bases at J, with 11 bases between the two ends. The CDR3 extends over 12 amino acids. Germline-derived CDR1 and CDR2 are DFQATT and SNEGSKA (reference sequence). This chain's CDR3 is CSARVEGEEQYF. For the CDR3, the DNA is TGCAGTGCTAGAGTGGAGGGTGAAGAGCAGTACTTC.

This clonotype showed up just once. The CDR3, as DNA: TGCGCCAGCAGCTTGGTAGGGCTTTCAGCGCACACCATATATTTT. This gives the protein CASSLVGLSAHTIYF. The V gene is TRBV5-1, the J gene TRBJ1-3; D is uncertain. V was clipped by 0 bases and J by 8 bases, with 15 bases between them. The CDR3 extends over 15 amino acids. The V gene's germline CDR1 is SGHRS and CDR2 YFSETQ.

This clonotype showed up many times. This chain connects TRBV12-3 or TRBV12-4 to TRBJ1-5, with D unclear. V lost 3 bases and J 5 bases, leaving 8 bases between the germline ends. This CDR3 contains 13 residues. The CDR3 DNA reads TGTGCCAGCAGTTTGAGGTCCGATCAGCCCCAGCATTTT. Residues: CASSLRSDQPQHF.

This clonotype was counted ten times or more. V and J are TRBV25-1 and TRBJ1-5, with D maybe TRBD1 (5 bases). CDR1 and CDR2 (germline): MGHDK, SYGVNS. This CDR3 is built from 14 residues. V dropped 6 bases and J dropped 1 base, with 10 bases sitting between them. CDR3 coding DNA: TGTGCCAGCAGCCAAGGGGTCAGCAATCAGCCCCAGCATTTT. Its protein is CASSQGVSNQPQHF.

The CDR3 DNA follows: TGCGCCAGCAGCTTGGATACAGGGGGCTCCGCAGGAGATACGCAGTATTTT. As protein: CASSLDTGGSAGDTQYF. The J gene is TRBJ2-3, the V gene TRBV5-1, with 9 bases identical to TRBD1. The V segment lost 0 bases and the J segment 5 bases; nucleotides outside the gene matches: 10. This CDR3 is 17 amino acids long. Germline lookup yields CDR1 SGHRS and CDR2 YFSETQ.

At least ten counts were recorded for this clonotype. The CDR3 sequence: CASMRTYGETQYF. The DNA of the CDR3 is TGCGCCAGCATGCGAACCTACGGGGAGACCCAGTACTTC. The chain carries TRBV5-1 and TRBJ2-5; D unresolved. The V and J ends lost 6 bases and 5 bases respectively, with 14 bases between them. The CDR3 is made up of 13 amino acids. Germline CDR1 SGHRS, CDR2 YFSETQ. Based on the CDR3 plus reference TRBV5-1 and TRBJ2-5, the full variable domain is KAGVTQTPRYLIKTRGQQVTLSCSPISGHRSVSWYQQTPGQGLQFLFEYFSETQRNKGNFPGRFSGRQFSNSRSEMNVSTLELGDSALYLCASMRTYGETQYFGPGTRLLVL.

This chain connects TRBV16 to TRBJ2-7; perhaps TRBD2 as D (5 bases). This CDR3 has 13 residues. CDR1 is KGHSY, CDR2 FQNENV, per germline. Trimming removed 2 bases at V and 2 bases at J, with 7 bases between. CDR3 in amino acids: CASSQAGTYEQYF. CDR3 coding DNA: TGTGCCAGCAGCCAAGCGGGCACCTACGAGCAGTACTTC.

This clonotype was counted a single time. This sequence joins TRBV12-3 or TRBV12-4 and TRBJ2-5, with 7 nucleotides matching TRBD1. J lost 7 bases, V lost 6 bases, and 8 bases had no gene match. The CDR3 is 13 residues long. CDR3 region: CASSNRGCGTQYF. The CDR3, as DNA: TGTGCCAGCAGCAACAGGGGCTGTGGGACCCAGTACTTC.

This clonotype was seen many times. This chain joins TRBV20-1 and TRBJ1-1, with a possible D match to TRBD1 (5 bases). In germline, CDR1 is DFQATT, CDR2 SNEGSKA (reference sequence). The V and J ends lost 2 bases and 4 bases respectively, with 14 bases between them. This CDR3 has 14 residues. CDR3 residues: CSARSRASFTEAFF. In nucleotides, the CDR3 is TGCAGTGCTAGAAGCAGGGCAAGTTTCACTGAAGCTTTCTTT.

This clonotype appeared many times. The chain links TRBV20-1 to TRBJ2-6; D possibly corresponds to TRBD1 (6 bases). The CDR3 runs to 18 residues. Germline CDR1 reads DFQATT; CDR2 reads SNEGSKA (reference sequence). Trimming pared 3 bases from V and 1 base from J, leaving 19 bases between. The CDR3 protein is CSARGERQAASGANVLTF. The CDR3 coding sequence is TGCAGTGCTAGGGGGGAAAGACAGGCGGCGTCTGGGGCCAACGTCCTGACTTTC.

This clonotype has at least ten counts. The chain links TRBV12-3 or TRBV12-4 to TRBJ2-7; 9 bases are a match to TRBD2. The CDR3 contains 15 residues. The J segment lost 6 bases and the V segment lost 6 bases, leaving 12 bases of the junction unmatched. The chain's CDR3 is CASRRGGTRLGEQYF. In nucleotides, the CDR3 is TGTGCCAGCAGGCGGGGGGGGACACGTCTGGGCGAGCAGTACTTC.